One T cell receptor (beta chain) is described in this entry. Participants were aged 18 to 89 years, lived in about two dozen US areas, and enrolled virtually. Clinical histories supplied by participants themselves formed the basis of cohort assignment. In the original analysis: Estimation of nucleated cell counts was performed using reference gene primer amplification. Libraries were prepared by immunoSEQ multiplex PCR; TCRdb keeps only in-frame clonotypes and omits some of them. V and J calls and clone size are given by that table; D and trimming were obtained from the DNA. The table includes about 200,000 clones, 86% detected once. This sample is part of a study of blood T cell repertoires in COVID-19. At the level of the study: COVID-19 samples collected from the United States, Italy and Spain covered acute and convalescent phases.

The sample taken for sequencing was PBMCs or T cells enriched from blood (not recorded which). The source is a man aged 40-49 years with acute COVID-19.

The CDR3 DNA reads TGTGCCAGCAGCTTAAGTGGGAGCTCCTACAATGAGCAGTTCTTC. It yields the protein CASSLSGSSYNEQFF. The chain recombines TRBV7-9 with TRBJ2-1, with a possible D match to TRBD2 (5 bases). Trimming cost V 2 bases and J 0 bases, with 8 bases left between them. This CDR3 has 15 residues. Germline V gene lookup returns CDR1 SEHNR and CDR2 FQNEAQ (reference sequence).